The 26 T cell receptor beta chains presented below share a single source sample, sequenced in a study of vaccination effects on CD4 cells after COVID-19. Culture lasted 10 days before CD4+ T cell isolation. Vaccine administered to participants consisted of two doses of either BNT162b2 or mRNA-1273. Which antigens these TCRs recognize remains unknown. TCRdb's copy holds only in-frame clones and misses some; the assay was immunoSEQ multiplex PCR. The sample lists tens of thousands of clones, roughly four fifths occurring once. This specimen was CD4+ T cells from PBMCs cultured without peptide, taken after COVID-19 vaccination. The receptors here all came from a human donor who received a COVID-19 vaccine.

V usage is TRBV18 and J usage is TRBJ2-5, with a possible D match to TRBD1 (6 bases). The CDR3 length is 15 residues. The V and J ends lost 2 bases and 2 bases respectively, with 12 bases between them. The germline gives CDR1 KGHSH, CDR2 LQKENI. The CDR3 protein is CASSPYRTGQETQYF. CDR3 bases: TGTGCCAGCTCACCATATCGAACAGGGCAAGAGACCCAGTACTTC.

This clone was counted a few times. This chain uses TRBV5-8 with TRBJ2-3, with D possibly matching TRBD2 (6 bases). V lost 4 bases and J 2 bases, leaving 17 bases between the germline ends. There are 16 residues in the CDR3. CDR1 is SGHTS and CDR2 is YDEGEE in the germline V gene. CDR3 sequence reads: CASSKPGLKHTDTQYF. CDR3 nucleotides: TGTGCCAGCAGCAAGCCGGGACTGAAGCACACAGATACGCAGTATTTT.

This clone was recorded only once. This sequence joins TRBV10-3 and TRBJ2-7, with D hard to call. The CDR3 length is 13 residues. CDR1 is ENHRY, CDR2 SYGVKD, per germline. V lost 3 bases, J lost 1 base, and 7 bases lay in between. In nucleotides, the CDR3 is TGTGCCATCAGTGACGGCCTATCCTACGAGCAGTACGTC. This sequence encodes CAISDGLSYEQYV.

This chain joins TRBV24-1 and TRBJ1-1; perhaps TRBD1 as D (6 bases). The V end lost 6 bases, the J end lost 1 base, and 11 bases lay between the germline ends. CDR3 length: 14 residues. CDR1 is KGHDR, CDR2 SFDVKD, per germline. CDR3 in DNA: TGTGCCACCAGTCACTCGGACAGGAACACTGAAGCTTTCTTT. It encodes CATSHSDRNTEAFF.

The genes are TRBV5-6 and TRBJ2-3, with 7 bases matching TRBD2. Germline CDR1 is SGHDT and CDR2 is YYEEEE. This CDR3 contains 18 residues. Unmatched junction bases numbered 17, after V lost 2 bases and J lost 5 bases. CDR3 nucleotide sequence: TGTGCCAGCAGCTTATACTTACGGGGGGATTTCGGTGGAGATACGCAGTATTTT. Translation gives CASSLYLRGDFGGDTQYF.

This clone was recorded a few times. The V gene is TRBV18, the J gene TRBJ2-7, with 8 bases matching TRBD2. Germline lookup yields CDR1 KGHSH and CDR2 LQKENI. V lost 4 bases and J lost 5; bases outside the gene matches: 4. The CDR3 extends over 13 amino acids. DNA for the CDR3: TGTGCCAGCTCACTCGGGGGGGAAGACGAGCAGTACGTC. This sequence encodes CASSLGGEDEQYV.

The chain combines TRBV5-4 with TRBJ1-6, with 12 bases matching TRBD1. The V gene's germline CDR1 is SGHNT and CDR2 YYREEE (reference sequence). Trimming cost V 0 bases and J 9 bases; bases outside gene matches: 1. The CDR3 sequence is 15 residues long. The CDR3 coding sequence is TGTGCCAGCAGCTTGGGGGACAGGGGGCTTTCACCCCTCCACTTT. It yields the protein CASSLGDRGLSPLHF.

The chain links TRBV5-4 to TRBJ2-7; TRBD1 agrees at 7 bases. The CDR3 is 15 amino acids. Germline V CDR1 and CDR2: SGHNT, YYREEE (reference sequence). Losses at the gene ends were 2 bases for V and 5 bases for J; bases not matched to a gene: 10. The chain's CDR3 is CASSLGQDLSNEQYV. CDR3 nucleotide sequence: TGTGCCAGCAGCTTAGGACAGGATTTGAGCAACGAGCAGTACGTC.

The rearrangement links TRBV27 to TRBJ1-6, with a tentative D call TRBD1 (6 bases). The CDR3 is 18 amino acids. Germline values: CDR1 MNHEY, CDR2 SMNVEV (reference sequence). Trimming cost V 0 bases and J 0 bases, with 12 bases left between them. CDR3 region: CASSLSQGPSSYNSPLHF. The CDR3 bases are TGTGCCAGCAGTTTATCTCAGGGGCCCAGCTCCTATAATTCACCCCTCCACTTT.

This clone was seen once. The CDR3 DNA follows: TGTGCCAGCAGTTCGGGGACAGGGATCGCCAAAAACATTCAGTACTTC. It is translated as CASSSGTGIAKNIQYF. The rearrangement links TRBV6-5 to TRBJ2-4; TRBD1 agrees at 9 bases. V lost 4 bases to trimming and J lost 1 base; unmatched junction nucleotides: 5. Germline CDR1 is MNHEY and CDR2 is SVGAGI. The CDR3 covers 16 residues.

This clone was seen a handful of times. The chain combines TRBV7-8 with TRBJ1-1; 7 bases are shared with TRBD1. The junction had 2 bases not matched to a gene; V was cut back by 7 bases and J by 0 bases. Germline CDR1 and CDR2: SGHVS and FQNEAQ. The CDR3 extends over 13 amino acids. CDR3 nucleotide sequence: TGTGCCAGCAAGCAGGGGGTGAACACTGAAGCTTTCTTT. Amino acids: CASKQGVNTEAFF.

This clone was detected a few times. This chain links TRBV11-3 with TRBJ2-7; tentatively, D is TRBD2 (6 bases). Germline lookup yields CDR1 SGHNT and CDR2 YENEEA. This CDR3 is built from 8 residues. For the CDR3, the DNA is TGTCCCGCGGGGGAGCAGTACGTC. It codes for CPAGEQYV.

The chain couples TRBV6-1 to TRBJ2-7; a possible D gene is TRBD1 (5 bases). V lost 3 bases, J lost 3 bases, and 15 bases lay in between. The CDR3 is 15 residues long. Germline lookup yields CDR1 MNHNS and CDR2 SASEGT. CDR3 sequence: CASSEGGAFYYEQYV. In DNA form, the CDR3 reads TGTGCCAGCAGTGAGGGTGGGGCCTTTTACTACGAGCAGTACGTC.

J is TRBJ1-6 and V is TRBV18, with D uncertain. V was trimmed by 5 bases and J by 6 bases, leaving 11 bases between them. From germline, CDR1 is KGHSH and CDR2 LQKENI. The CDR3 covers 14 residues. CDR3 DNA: TGTGCCAGCTCAACGTCAAATCGTAATTCACCCCTCCACTTT. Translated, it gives CASSTSNRNSPLHF.

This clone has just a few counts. The CDR3 coding sequence is TGTGCCACCAGTGATCGAGGGACAGACTATAGCAATCAGCCCCAGCATTTT. This translates into CATSDRGTDYSNQPQHF. The V gene is TRBV24-1, the J gene TRBJ1-5, with 7 bases matching TRBD1. The CDR3 loop spans 17 amino acids. The J segment lost 0 bases and the V segment lost 3 bases, leaving 7 bases of the junction unmatched. Germline CDR1 is KGHDR and CDR2 is SFDVKD.

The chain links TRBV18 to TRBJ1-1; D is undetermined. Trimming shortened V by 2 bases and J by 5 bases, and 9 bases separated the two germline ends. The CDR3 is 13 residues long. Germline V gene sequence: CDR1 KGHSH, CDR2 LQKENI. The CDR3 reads CASSPNLETEAFF. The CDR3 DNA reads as TGTGCCAGCTCACCAAATTTGGAGACTGAAGCTTTCTTT.

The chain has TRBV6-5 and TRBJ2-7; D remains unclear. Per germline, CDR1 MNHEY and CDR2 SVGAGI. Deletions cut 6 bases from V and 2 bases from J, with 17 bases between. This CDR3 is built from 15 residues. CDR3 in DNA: TGTGCCAGCAGAAAAGACCCCTCGTTAACCTACGAGCAGTACGTC. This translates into CASRKDPSLTYEQYV.

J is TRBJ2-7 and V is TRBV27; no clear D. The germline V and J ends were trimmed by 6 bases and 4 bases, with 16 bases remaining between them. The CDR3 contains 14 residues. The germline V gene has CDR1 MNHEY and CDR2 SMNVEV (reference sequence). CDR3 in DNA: TGTGCCAGCAGAAAATCCCAGGTTGGGTACGAGCAGTACGTC. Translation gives CASRKSQVGYEQYV.

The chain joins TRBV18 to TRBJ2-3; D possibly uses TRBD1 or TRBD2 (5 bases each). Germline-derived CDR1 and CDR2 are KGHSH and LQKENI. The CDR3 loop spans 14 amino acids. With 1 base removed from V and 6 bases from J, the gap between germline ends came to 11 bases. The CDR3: CASSPLEGTDTQYF. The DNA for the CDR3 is TGTGCCAGCTCACCACTTGAGGGGACGGATACGCAGTATTTT.

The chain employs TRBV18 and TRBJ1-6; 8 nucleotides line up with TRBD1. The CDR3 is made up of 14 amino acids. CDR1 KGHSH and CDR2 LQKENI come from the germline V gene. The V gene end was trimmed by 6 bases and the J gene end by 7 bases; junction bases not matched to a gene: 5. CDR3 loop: CASSQDRENSPLHF. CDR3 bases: TGTGCCAGCTCCCAGGACAGGGAGAATTCACCCCTCCACTTT. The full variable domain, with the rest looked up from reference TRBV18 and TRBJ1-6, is NAGVMQNPRHLVRRRGQEARLRCSPMKGHSHVYWYRQLPEEGLKFMVYLQKENIIDESGMPKERFSAEFPKEGPSILRIQQVVRGDSAAYFCASSQDRENSPLHFGNGTRLTVT.

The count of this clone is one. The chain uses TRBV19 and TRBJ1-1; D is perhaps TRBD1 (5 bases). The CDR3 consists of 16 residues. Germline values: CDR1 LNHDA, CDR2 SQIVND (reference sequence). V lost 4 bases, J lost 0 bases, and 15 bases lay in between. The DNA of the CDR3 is TGTGCCAGTAGTAGACCAGGGTCCCCTATGAACACTGAAGCTTTCTTT. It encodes CASSRPGSPMNTEAFF.

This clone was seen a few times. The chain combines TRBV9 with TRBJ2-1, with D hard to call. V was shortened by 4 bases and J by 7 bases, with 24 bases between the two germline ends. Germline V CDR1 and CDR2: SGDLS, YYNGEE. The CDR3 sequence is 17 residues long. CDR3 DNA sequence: TGTGCCAGCAGCCCGCGGTCCATGATTTATTTGACGAATGAGCAGTTCTTC. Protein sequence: CASSPRSMIYLTNEQFF.

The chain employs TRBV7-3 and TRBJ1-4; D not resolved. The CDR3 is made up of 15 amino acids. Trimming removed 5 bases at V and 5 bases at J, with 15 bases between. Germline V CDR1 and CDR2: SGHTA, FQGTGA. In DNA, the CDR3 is TGTGCCAGCAGCGCCCCGTGTGGAGGAAATGAAAAACTGTTTTTT. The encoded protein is CASSAPCGGNEKLFF. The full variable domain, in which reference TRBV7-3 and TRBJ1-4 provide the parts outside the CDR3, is GAGVSQTPSNKVTEKGKYVELRCDPISGHTALYWYRQSLGQGPEFLIYFQGTGAADDSGLPNDRFFAVRPEGSVSTLKIQRTERGDSAVYLCASSAPCGGNEKLFFGSGTQLSVL.

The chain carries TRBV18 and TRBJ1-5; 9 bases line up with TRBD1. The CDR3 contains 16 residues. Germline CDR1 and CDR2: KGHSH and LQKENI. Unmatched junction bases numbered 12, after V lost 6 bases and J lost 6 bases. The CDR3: CASSSEQGAGSQPQHF. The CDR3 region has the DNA TGTGCCAGCTCCTCGGAACAGGGGGCAGGAAGTCAGCCCCAGCATTTT.

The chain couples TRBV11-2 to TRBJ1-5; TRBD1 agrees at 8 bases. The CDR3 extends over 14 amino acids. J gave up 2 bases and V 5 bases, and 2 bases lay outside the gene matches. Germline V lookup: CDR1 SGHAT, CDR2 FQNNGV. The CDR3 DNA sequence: TGTGCCAGCAGCCTACAGGGGGGCAATCAGCCCCAGCATTTT. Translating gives CASSLQGGNQPQHF.

DNA of the CDR3: TGTGCCAGCAGCTACGGATCCCTACGGGAGACCCAGTACTTC. As protein: CASSYGSLRETQYF. The rearrangement links TRBV7-2 to TRBJ2-5; no definite D call. V was pared by 4 bases and J by 5 bases, with 14 bases between. Germline V lookup: CDR1 SGHTA, CDR2 FQGNSA. The CDR3 contains 14 residues.